Following are 21 T cell receptor beta chains from one sample sequenced in a study of blood T cell repertoires in COVID-19. Measured with immunoSEQ multiplex PCR; TCRdb has only the in-frame clones, and not every one. The sample gives 300,000 or so clones, around 86% of which show up once; 1% is in the top ten. The sample comprised peripheral blood. Receptors originate from a man aged 50 to 60 with active or convalescent COVID-19.

V and J are TRBV28 and TRBJ2-7; D perhaps matches TRBD2 (6 bases). This CDR3 is built from 13 residues. Germline V CDR1 and CDR2: MDHEN, SYDVKM. Trimming removed 2 bases at V and 3 bases at J, with 8 bases between. The chain's CDR3 is CASSLGGFYEQYF. Written as DNA, the CDR3 is TGTGCCAGCAGTTTAGGGGGGTTCTACGAGCAGTACTTC.

The chain combines TRBV4-1 with TRBJ2-7; TRBD2 matches 7 bases. The CDR3 has 16 residues. V was pared by 0 bases and J by 3 bases, with 8 bases of the junction left unmatched. Germline V lookup: CDR1 MGHRA, CDR2 YSYEKL. The CDR3 sequence: CASSQEAVGRGYEQYF. DNA for the CDR3: TGCGCCAGCAGCCAAGAAGCGGTGGGGAGGGGCTACGAGCAGTACTTC.

The V gene is TRBV4-3, the J gene TRBJ2-2; D may be TRBD2 (5 bases). Germline loops: CDR1 LGHNA, CDR2 YSLEER. The CDR3 contains 16 residues. V lost 0 bases, J lost 3 bases, and 11 bases lay in between. CDR3 sequence (DNA): TGCGCCAGCAGCCAAGATGCGGACTCTCACACCGGGGAGCTGTTTTTT. Its protein product is CASSQDADSHTGELFF.

The chain couples TRBV5-1 to TRBJ2-5, with TRBD1 matching 7 bases. V shed 4 bases, J shed 4 bases, and the junction held 10 bases outside the gene matches. The CDR3 runs 15 residues. Germline V gives CDR1 SGHRS, CDR2 YFSETQ. The CDR3 DNA follows: TGCGCCAGCAGCACCGGACGGGCAGGGGGAGAGACCCAGTACTTC. It translates to CASSTGRAGGETQYF.

This clone was seen a single time. V usage is TRBV18 and J usage is TRBJ1-5; 7 positions agree with TRBD1. The CDR3 runs 16 residues. Germline lookup yields CDR1 KGHSH and CDR2 LQKENI. V dropped 0 bases and J dropped 4; count of bases not matched to a gene: 6. For the CDR3, the DNA is TGTGCCAGCTCACCACCGGGACAGTATATGAATCAGCCCCAGCATTTT. Its protein product is CASSPPGQYMNQPQHF. Full variable domain (missing parts from reference TRBV18 and TRBJ1-5): NAGVMQNPRHLVRRRGQEARLRCSPMKGHSHVYWYRQLPEEGLKFMVYLQKENIIDESGMPKERFSAEFPKEGPSILRIQQVVRGDSAAYFCASSPPGQYMNQPQHFGDGTRLSIL.

This rearrangement joins TRBV20-1 to TRBJ2-7, with 8 bases aligning to TRBD1. J was trimmed by 2 bases and V by 3 bases; bases with no gene match: 6. The CDR3 contains 14 residues. Germline V lookup: CDR1 DFQATT, CDR2 SNEGSKA (reference sequence). DNA of the CDR3: TGCAGTGCTAGTAGAGGGACAGGTACCTACGAGCAGTACTTC. Its translation: CSASRGTGTYEQYF.

About this clone itself: The same CDR3 is also encoded by other DNA sequences in this sample. This chain links TRBV30 with TRBJ1-5; possible D gene TRBD1, 5 bases. This CDR3 is built from 14 residues. Germline V gene data show CDR1 as GTSNPN and CDR2 as SVGIG (reference sequence). Trimming removed 2 bases from V and 0 bases from J, with 8 bases in between. The CDR3 DNA follows: TGTGCCTGGAGTAGGGGAGGTAGCAATCAGCCCCAGCATTTT. It codes for CAWSRGGSNQPQHF. Based on the CDR3 plus reference TRBV30 and TRBJ1-5, the full variable domain is SQTIHQWPATLVQPVGSPLSLECTVEGTSNPNLYWYRQAAGRGLQLLFYSVGIGQISSEVPQNLSASRPQDRQFILSSKKLLLSDSGFYLCAWSRGGSNQPQHFGDGTRLSIL.

This sequence joins TRBV28 and TRBJ1-5; 10 bases agree with TRBD1. Unmatched junction bases numbered 2, after V lost 3 bases and J lost 6 bases. The CDR3 totals 14 residues. Germline CDR1 is MDHEN and CDR2 is SYDVKM. CDR3 nucleotides: TGTGCCAGCAGTTTTGGACAGGGGGTTCAGCCCCAGCATTTT. Its translation is CASSFGQGVQPQHF.

About this clone itself: A much bigger clone sits one base away, suggesting this may be a read error. Other DNA sequences in the sample encode the same CDR3. The V gene is TRBV4-1, the J gene TRBJ2-6, with TRBD1 identical over 8 bases. The CDR3 is made up of 18 amino acids. Germline V gene sequence: CDR1 MGHRA, CDR2 YSYEKL. The CDR3 DNA reads as TGCGCCAGCAGCCAATCCAGGACCAGGGGGCCTGGGGCCAACGTCTTGACTTTC. It encodes CASSQSRTRGPGANVLTF.

This chain connects TRBV2 to TRBJ2-5, with D possibly matching TRBD1 (6 bases). V dropped 4 bases and J dropped 1 base, with 7 bases sitting between them. The germline V gene encodes CDR1 SNHLY and CDR2 FYNNEI. This CDR3 has 13 amino acids. This CDR3 is CASSGTAQETQYF. CDR3 DNA sequence: TGTGCCAGCAGTGGGACAGCCCAAGAGACCCAGTACTTC.

This chain connects TRBV5-4 to TRBJ2-7; TRBD1 matches 8 bases. CDR1 is SGHNT and CDR2 is YYREEE in the germline V gene (reference sequence). This CDR3 contains 15 residues. Unmatched junction bases numbered 4, after V lost 2 bases and J lost 0 bases. In DNA, the CDR3 is TGTGCCAGCAGCTTCGGACAGGGTCGCTCCTACGAGCAGTACTTC. Residues: CASSFGQGRSYEQYF.

The chain carries TRBV20-1 and TRBJ2-7, with TRBD2 matching over 11 bases. The CDR3 extends over 14 amino acids. V lost 3 bases, J lost 5 bases, and 6 bases stayed unmatched. Germline V gene lookup returns CDR1 DFQATT and CDR2 SNEGSKA (reference sequence). The CDR3 sequence is CSASLAGGGDEQYF. Here the CDR3 DNA reads TGCAGTGCTAGTCTAGCGGGGGGCGGGGACGAGCAGTACTTC.

The chain links TRBV28 to TRBJ2-7, with 9 bases aligning to TRBD2. CDR1 and CDR2 (germline): MDHEN, SYDVKM. V dropped 3 bases and J dropped 3; count of bases not matched to a gene: 6. CDR3 size: 15 residues. CDR3 in DNA: TGTGCCAGCAGTTTCCTAGCGGGAAGTGTCTACGAGCAGTACTTC. This sequence encodes CASSFLAGSVYEQYF.

This clone showed up just once. The V and J genes are TRBV3-1 (or the pseudogene TRBV3-2) and TRBJ2-1; 8 bases are a match to TRBD2. This CDR3 comprises 17 residues. Germline V lookup: CDR1 LGHDT, CDR2 YNNKEL (reference sequence). V lost 0 bases to trimming and J lost 2 bases; unmatched junction nucleotides: 6. CDR3 residues: CASSQDLVAGTYNEQFF. CDR3 sequence (DNA): TGTGCCAGCAGCCAAGATCTAGTAGCGGGAACCTACAATGAGCAGTTCTTC.

The genes are TRBV7-2 and TRBJ2-5, with 11 bases matching TRBD1. Unmatched junction bases numbered 2, after V lost 0 bases and J lost 5 bases. CDR3 size: 15 residues. Looked up from germline, CDR1 is SGHTA and CDR2 is FQGNSA. CDR3 in amino acids: CASSLAGQGAETQYF. CDR3 DNA sequence: TGTGCCAGCAGCTTAGCTGGACAGGGGGCGGAGACCCAGTACTTC.

This chain links TRBV7-7 with TRBJ2-7; D unclear. Trimming removed 5 bases from V and 3 bases from J, with 17 bases in between. The V gene's germline CDR1 is SSHAT and CDR2 FNYEAQ (reference sequence). The CDR3 has 15 residues. The CDR3 is CASSPHPGQLYEQYF. In DNA, the CDR3 is TGTGCCAGCAGCCCCCATCCAGGTCAGCTCTACGAGCAGTACTTC.

This clone was observed a single time. The rearrangement uses TRBV5-4 and TRBJ2-7; 8 bases are a match to TRBD1. This CDR3 has 15 residues. Germline V lookup: CDR1 SGHNT, CDR2 YYREEE (reference sequence). Trimming at V came to 0 bases and at J to 3 bases, leaving 5 bases not matched to a gene. CDR3 coding DNA: TGTGCCAGCAGCTTGGGGCCAGGGGGCTTCTACGAGCAGTACTTC. Translation: CASSLGPGGFYEQYF.

V usage is TRBV4-1 and J usage is TRBJ1-3; no clear D gene. The CDR3 is made up of 12 amino acids. CDR1 and CDR2 from the germline V gene are MGHRA and YSYEKL. V was clipped by 7 bases and J by 0 bases, with 4 bases between them. Here the CDR3 DNA reads TGCGCCAGCAAGAGCTCTGGAAACACCATATATTTT. Its protein product is CASKSSGNTIYF.

The chain recombines TRBV7-2 with TRBJ2-7; D is perhaps TRBD2 (5 bases). V was trimmed by 1 base and J by 0 bases, leaving 10 bases between them. This CDR3 is 15 amino acids long. Germline CDR1 and CDR2: SGHTA and FQGNSA. The CDR3 DNA is TGTGCCAGCAGCTTAGTACGGGGATTCTCCTACGAGCAGTACTTC. Its protein product is CASSLVRGFSYEQYF.

In this sample, this clone turned up a few times. The chain links TRBV15 to TRBJ1-4; D gene unclear. The CDR3 sequence is 18 residues long. V dropped 0 bases and J dropped 5 bases, with 19 bases sitting between them. Germline CDR1 LNHNV, CDR2 YYDKDF (reference sequence). The CDR3: CATSRDTPSSVSNEKLFF. The CDR3 DNA follows: TGTGCCACCAGCAGAGATACCCCCTCCAGCGTCTCCAATGAAAAACTGTTTTTT.

The CDR3 DNA reads as TGTGCCAGCAGCCGCGGGGACAGGGGGAAGGAAAAACTGTTTTTT. This encodes CASSRGDRGKEKLFF. The chain links TRBV7-9 to TRBJ1-4; 11 bases map to TRBD1. V lost 5 bases to trimming and J lost 8 bases; unmatched junction nucleotides: 7. The CDR3 contains 15 residues. The germline V gene has CDR1 SEHNR and CDR2 FQNEAQ (reference sequence).